Below are 26 T cell receptor beta chains sequenced from a single sample in a study of T-cell reconstitution after alpha-beta-depleted transplantation in children. Unique molecular identifiers tagged the TCRbeta library. TCRdb itself ran the PCR reads through MiXCR, one entry per CDR3 protein. Of 60,000 to 100,000 distinct CDR3 sequences listed, approximately 18% were seen once; the top ten hold about 54%. The sample here was PBMCs, mostly from graft donor cells, taken 360 days after TCRalphabeta/CD19-depleted stem cell transplant. These receptors were collected from a male patient under 10 years old who had a stem cell transplant for acute lymphoblastic leukemia, so the T cells may come from the graft donor.

The chain has TRBV5-5 and TRBJ2-2; D remains unclear. The V end lost 6 bases, the J end lost 6 bases, and 18 bases lay between the germline ends. The germline V gene encodes CDR1 SGHKS and CDR2 YYEKEE (reference sequence). CDR3 length: 15 amino acids. The CDR3 DNA sequence: TGTGCCAGCAAGGGAACGGAGCGAGGTGCCGGGGAGCTGTTTTTT. This encodes CASKGTERGAGELFF.

This clonotype was detected only a few times. V usage is TRBV20-1 and J usage is TRBJ2-1, with no clear D. V dropped 1 base and J dropped 4 bases, with 11 bases sitting between them. Germline lookup yields CDR1 DFQATT and CDR2 SNEGSKA (reference sequence). This CDR3 contains 14 residues. CDR3 protein: CSARVSSLYNEQFF. CDR3 sequence (DNA): TGCAGTGCTAGAGTGAGCTCCTTATACAATGAGCAGTTCTTC.

As concerns this clonotype: Mismatch with germline at one junction end may stem from a read error. This chain connects TRBV10-3 to TRBJ2-7; D might be TRBD1 (5 bases). The CDR3 consists of 11 residues. Germline V CDR1 and CDR2: ENHRY, SYGVKD. The CDR3 is CAIGDSYEQYF. The CDR3 DNA reads as TGTGCCATCGGTGACAGCTACGAGCAGTACTTC.

In its sample, this clonotype was seen a few times. This chain joins TRBV11-3 and TRBJ2-4, with D maybe TRBD2 (5 bases). The V gene lost 1 base and the J gene lost 3 bases, with 7 bases spanning the gap. The CDR3 totals 14 residues. CDR1 and CDR2 (germline): SGHNT, YENEEA. CDR3 protein: CASSLGGSKNIQYF. CDR3 sequence (DNA): TGTGCCAGCAGCTTAGGAGGGAGCAAAAACATTCAGTACTTC.

There are a few counts of this clonotype. V usage is TRBV6-5 and J usage is TRBJ2-2; 7 nucleotides match TRBD2. The V and J ends lost 2 bases and 1 base, in that order; junction bases with no gene match: 4. The CDR3 has 16 residues. Per germline, CDR1 MNHEY and CDR2 SVGAGI. The CDR3 loop reads CASSYIGGKNTGELFF. The CDR3 nucleotides are TGTGCCAGCAGTTACATCGGGGGGAAGAACACCGGGGAGCTGTTTTTT.

The chain recombines TRBV10-2 with TRBJ2-1; TRBD1 is a possible D gene (5 bases). Trimming took off 11 bases at V and 0 bases at J, with 14 bases between the two ends. Germline V gene lookup returns CDR1 WSHSY and CDR2 SAAADI. The CDR3 totals 14 residues. CDR3 sequence (DNA): TGCGCCGCTAGGGGCTTACGCTCCTACAATGAGCAGTTCTTC. Its protein is CAARGLRSYNEQFF.

This chain uses TRBV6-5 with TRBJ2-6; TRBD1 matches 7 bases. The CDR3 covers 18 residues. Germline trimming cut 2 bases from V and 2 bases from J; bases unmatched to any gene: 9. The germline V gene has CDR1 MNHEY and CDR2 SVGAGI. CDR3 coding DNA: TGTGCCAGCAGTTACCGGGACAGCGGCATACCTGGGGCCAACGTCCTGACTTTC. Its translation is CASSYRDSGIPGANVLTF.

The rearrangement joins TRBV7-7 to TRBJ2-2; D is perhaps TRBD1 (6 bases). CDR3 size: 14 residues. The V end lost 5 bases, the J end lost 8 bases, and 15 bases lay between the germline ends. CDR1 and CDR2 (germline): SSHAT, FNYEAQ (reference sequence). CDR3 DNA: TGTGCCAGCAGCCCGAAGGGGGACGGGGGGGAGCTGTTTTTT. It yields the protein CASSPKGDGGELFF.

The V gene is TRBV2, the J gene TRBJ2-7; TRBD1 matches at 7 bases. Germline CDR1 and CDR2: SNHLY and FYNNEI. J lost 3 bases, V lost 7 bases, and 6 bases had no gene match. The CDR3 loop spans 13 amino acids. The DNA of the CDR3 is TGTGCCAGCAACCTCGGACAGGTCTACGAGCAGTACTTC. Amino acid sequence: CASNLGQVYEQYF.

The V and J genes are TRBV4-2 and TRBJ2-7; D gene unclear. CDR1 and CDR2 from the germline V gene are LGHNA and YNFKEQ. The CDR3 is 20 residues long. V was shortened by 0 bases and J by 0 bases, with 24 bases between the two germline ends. This CDR3 is CASSQEKSFWRDEGSYEQYF. CDR3 in DNA: TGTGCCAGCAGCCAAGAAAAGTCCTTCTGGAGAGACGAAGGCTCCTACGAGCAGTACTTC.

This clonotype was picked up a small number of times. The V and J genes are TRBV27 and TRBJ2-7; D gene ambiguous. Germline CDR1 MNHEY, CDR2 SMNVEV (reference sequence). Trimming stripped 6 bases from V and 9 bases from J, with 15 bases between. The CDR3 is made up of 12 amino acids. This chain's CDR3 is CASRPTYGGQYF. The CDR3 DNA reads as TGTGCCAGCAGACCAACCTACGGTGGGCAGTACTTC.

This clonotype occurred a few times. This chain uses TRBV5-1 with TRBJ2-5; D might be TRBD1 or TRBD2, each matching 7 bases. V was trimmed by 9 bases and J by 5 bases, leaving 20 bases between them. This CDR3 contains 14 residues. Germline V gene sequence: CDR1 SGHRS, CDR2 YFSETQ. The CDR3 loop reads CATSLTAGQETQYF. The CDR3 DNA is TGCGCCACTTCCCTAACAGCGGGACAGGAGACCCAGTACTTC.

This clonotype came up many times. This chain uses TRBV13 with TRBJ1-5; D uncertain. Germline lookup yields CDR1 PRHDT and CDR2 FYEKMQ (reference sequence). V gave up 3 bases and J gave up 2 bases, with 17 bases separating them. The CDR3 extends over 17 amino acids. The CDR3 loop is CASSFTDGRGGNQPQHF. The CDR3 DNA follows: TGTGCCAGCAGCTTCACGGACGGCCGTGGGGGCAATCAGCCCCAGCATTTT.

The rearrangement uses TRBV7-9 and TRBJ2-5; possibly TRBD1 for D (6 bases). The germline V and J ends were trimmed by 4 bases and 7 bases, with 16 bases remaining between them. Germline CDR1 and CDR2: SEHNR and FQNEAQ (reference sequence). The CDR3 consists of 14 residues. The CDR3 nucleotides are TGTGCCAGCAGCTCAGCAGGGGTTCGGGTGACCCAGTACTTC. Its translation is CASSSAGVRVTQYF.

This clonotype was found a few times. This chain connects TRBV4-2 to TRBJ2-3; TRBD2 matches at 11 bases. CDR1 and CDR2 (germline): LGHNA, YNFKEQ. This CDR3 contains 18 residues. V trimming: 0 bases; J trimming: 3 bases; junction bases outside the gene matches: 8. CDR3 in amino acids: CASSQDLAGGPSTDTQYF. The CDR3 nucleotides read TGTGCCAGCAGCCAAGATTTAGCGGGAGGGCCCAGTACAGATACGCAGTATTTT.

The chain couples TRBV12-3 or TRBV12-4 to TRBJ1-5; perhaps TRBD1 as D (5 bases). The CDR3 extends over 15 amino acids. V was pared by 5 bases and J by 5 bases, with 16 bases between. The CDR3 sequence is CASSPQGGRDQPQHF. The CDR3 DNA reads as TGTGCCAGCAGTCCTCAGGGAGGGAGGGATCAGCCCCAGCATTTT.

This clonotype appeared many times. The J gene is TRBJ2-7, the V gene TRBV12-3 or TRBV12-4; D perhaps matches TRBD2 (5 bases). Trimming took 0 bases from V and 4 from J, leaving 7 bases between them. The CDR3 sequence is 13 residues long. The CDR3 DNA sequence: TGTGCCAGCAGTTTAGCGCTAGCTTACGAGCAGTACTTC. Residues: CASSLALAYEQYF.

This clonotype was detected ten times or more. The rearrangement uses TRBV25-1 and TRBJ1-6; D is ambiguous. CDR3 length equals 12 residues. Trimming pared 6 bases from V and 5 bases from J, leaving 5 bases between. CDR1 MGHDK and CDR2 SYGVNS come from the germline V gene. The CDR3: CASRQNNSPLHF. DNA of the CDR3: TGTGCCAGCAGACAAAATAATTCACCCCTCCACTTT.

This clonotype has a handful of counts. The chain has TRBV5-1 and TRBJ2-7, with a tentative D call TRBD2 (5 bases). CDR1 SGHRS and CDR2 YFSETQ come from the germline V gene. The CDR3 has 17 residues. Trimming pared 0 bases from V and 0 bases from J, leaving 16 bases between. CDR3: CASSLEIRGRTSYEQYF. Written as DNA, the CDR3 is TGCGCCAGCAGCTTGGAAATTCGCGGGCGGACCTCCTACGAGCAGTACTTC.

The rearrangement links TRBV11-2 to TRBJ2-7; tentatively, D is TRBD1 (5 bases). From germline, CDR1 is SGHAT and CDR2 FQNNGV. The CDR3 is 13 residues long. Deletions cut 5 bases from V and 9 bases from J, with 17 bases between. The CDR3 bases are TGTGCCAGCAGCCAGGGTTTTCCTTTCGGGCAGTACTTC. This codes for CASSQGFPFGQYF.

This clonotype was detected ten times or more. As DNA, the CDR3 is TGTGCCAGCAGCGGAAACGGACTAGCGCGATACAATGAGCAGTTCTTC. Protein: CASSGNGLARYNEQFF. V and J are TRBV9 and TRBJ2-1, with 9 bases that match TRBD2. V was pared by 3 bases and J by 4 bases, with 8 bases of the junction left unmatched. Looked up from germline, CDR1 is SGDLS and CDR2 is YYNGEE. The CDR3 length is 16 residues.

This clonotype was found a few times. The chain joins TRBV5-1 to TRBJ2-7; D possibly uses TRBD1 or TRBD2 (7 bases each). Germline CDR1 is SGHRS and CDR2 is YFSETQ. Trimming pared 3 bases from V and 4 bases from J, leaving 14 bases between. This CDR3 is built from 14 residues. The CDR3 here is CASSSGGAGYEQYF. CDR3 DNA: TGCGCCAGCAGCTCAGGGGGGGCAGGGTACGAGCAGTACTTC.

The chain uses TRBV5-1 and TRBJ2-5, with 11 nucleotides matching TRBD2. This CDR3 contains 15 residues. Germline V gene lookup returns CDR1 SGHRS and CDR2 YFSETQ. With V trimmed by 4 bases and J by 3 bases, 5 bases remained unmatched. The CDR3 spells CASSRETSGKETQYF. DNA for the CDR3: TGCGCCAGCAGCCGTGAGACTAGCGGGAAAGAGACCCAGTACTTC.

This clonotype was seen a few times. J is TRBJ2-7 and V is TRBV28; D gene unclear. Deletions cut 1 base from V and 0 bases from J, with 7 bases between. CDR1 and CDR2 (germline): MDHEN, SYDVKM. The CDR3 extends over 14 amino acids. The DNA for the CDR3 is TGTGCCAGCAGTTTATTGGGAAACTCCTACGAGCAGTACTTC. Its protein product is CASSLLGNSYEQYF.

In nucleotides, the CDR3 is TGCAGTGCCCAGGGAGCTCCCACAGATACGCAGTATTTT. As protein: CSAQGAPTDTQYF. The chain is built from TRBV20-1 and TRBJ2-3; D assignment may be TRBD1 or TRBD2 (5 bases each). Trimming took 6 bases from V and 2 from J, leaving 12 bases between them. Germline V gene lookup returns CDR1 DFQATT and CDR2 SNEGSKA (reference sequence). This CDR3 region has 13 residues.

This clonotype was seen only once. V usage is TRBV12-3 or TRBV12-4 and J usage is TRBJ2-5; 10 nucleotides line up with TRBD1. The junction had 8 bases not matched to a gene; V was cut back by 5 bases and J by 5 bases. The CDR3 sequence is 15 residues long. The CDR3 protein is CASSTSDRGRETQYF. CDR3 in DNA: TGTGCCAGCAGTACCTCAGACAGGGGGCGTGAGACCCAGTACTTC.